This T cell receptor (beta chain) was recovered during a study of cytomegalovirus exposure and HLA in healthy donors. The CDR3 extends over 12 amino acids. The V and J ends lost 1 base and 8 bases respectively, with 8 bases between them. Germline loops: CDR1 KGHSH, CDR2 LQKENI. Notes on this clone: No antigen is known for it.

Healthy donors of bone marrow made up the group. The PCR had 60 Vbeta and 13 Jbeta primers. Sequenced by immunoSEQ multiplex PCR; TCRdb stores in-frame clones only, minus some. The sample includes some 84,000 clones, more than 70% of them seen just once. Findings and limits, study-wide: Per a prior analysis, the majority of TCR beta V segments were productive roughly 90% or roughly 30% of the time. Later on, a genetic analysis was performed. It linked a missense variant in DCLRE1C with V- and J-gene trimming of TCR beta.

This receptor was taken from a male donor in good health and CMV-seropositive. The V gene is TRBV18, the J gene TRBJ1-1; the D gene is possibly TRBD1 (5 bases). Material for sequencing was PBMCs. The CDR3 protein is CASSPQQEEAFF. Here the CDR3 DNA reads TGTGCCAGCTCACCACAACAGGAAGAAGCTTTCTTT. Using reference TRBV18 and TRBJ1-1 for the parts outside the CDR3, the full variable domain is NAGVMQNPRHLVRRRGQEARLRCSPMKGHSHVYWYRQLPEEGLKFMVYLQKENIIDESGMPKERFSAEFPKEGPSILRIQQVVRGDSAAYFCASSPQQEEAFFGQGTRLTVV.